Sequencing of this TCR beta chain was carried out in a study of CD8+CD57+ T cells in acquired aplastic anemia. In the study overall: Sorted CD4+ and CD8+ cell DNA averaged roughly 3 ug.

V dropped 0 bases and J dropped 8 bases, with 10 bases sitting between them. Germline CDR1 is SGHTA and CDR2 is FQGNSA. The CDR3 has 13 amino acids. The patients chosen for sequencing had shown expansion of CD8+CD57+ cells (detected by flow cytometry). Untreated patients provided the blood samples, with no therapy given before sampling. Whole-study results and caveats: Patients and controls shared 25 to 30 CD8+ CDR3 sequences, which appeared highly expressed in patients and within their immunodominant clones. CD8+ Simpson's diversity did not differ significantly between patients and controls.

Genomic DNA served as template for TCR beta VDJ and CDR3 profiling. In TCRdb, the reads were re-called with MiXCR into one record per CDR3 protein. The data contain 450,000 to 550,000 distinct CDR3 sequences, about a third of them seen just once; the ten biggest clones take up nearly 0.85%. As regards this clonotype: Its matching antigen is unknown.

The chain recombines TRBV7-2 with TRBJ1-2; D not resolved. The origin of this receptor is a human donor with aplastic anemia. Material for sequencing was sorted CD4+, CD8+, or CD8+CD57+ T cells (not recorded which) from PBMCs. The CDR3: CASSLAQGWGYTF. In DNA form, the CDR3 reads TGTGCCAGCAGCTTAGCGCAAGGGTGGGGCTACACCTTC.